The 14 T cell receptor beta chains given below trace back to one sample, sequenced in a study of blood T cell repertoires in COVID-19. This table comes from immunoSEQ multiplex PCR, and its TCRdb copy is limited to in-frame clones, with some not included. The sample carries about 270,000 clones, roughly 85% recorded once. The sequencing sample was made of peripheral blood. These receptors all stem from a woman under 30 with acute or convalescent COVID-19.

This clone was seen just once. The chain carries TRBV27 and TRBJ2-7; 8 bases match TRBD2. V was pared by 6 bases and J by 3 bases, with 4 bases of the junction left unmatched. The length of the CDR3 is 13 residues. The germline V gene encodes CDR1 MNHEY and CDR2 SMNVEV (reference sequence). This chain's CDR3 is CASSLSGNYEQYF. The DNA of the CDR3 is TGTGCCAGCAGCCTTAGCGGGAACTACGAGCAGTACTTC.

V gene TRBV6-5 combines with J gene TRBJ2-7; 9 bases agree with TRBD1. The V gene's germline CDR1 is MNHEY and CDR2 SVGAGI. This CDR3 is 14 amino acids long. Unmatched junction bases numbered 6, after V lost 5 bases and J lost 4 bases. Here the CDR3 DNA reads TGTGCCAGCAGTACCCCCGGACAGGGGTACGAGCAGTACTTC. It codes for CASSTPGQGYEQYF.

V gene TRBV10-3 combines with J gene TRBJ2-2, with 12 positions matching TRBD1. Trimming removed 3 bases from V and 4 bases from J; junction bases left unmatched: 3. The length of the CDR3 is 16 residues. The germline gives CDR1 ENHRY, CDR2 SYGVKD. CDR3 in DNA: TGTGCCATCAGTGAAGTGGGACAGGGGGCCACCGGGGAGCTGTTTTTT. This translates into CAISEVGQGATGELFF.

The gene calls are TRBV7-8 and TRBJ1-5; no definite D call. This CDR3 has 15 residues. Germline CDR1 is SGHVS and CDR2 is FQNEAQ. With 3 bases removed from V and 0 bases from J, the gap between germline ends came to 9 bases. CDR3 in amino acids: CASSLNSYSNQPQHF. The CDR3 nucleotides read TGTGCCAGCAGCTTGAACAGCTATAGCAATCAGCCCCAGCATTTT.

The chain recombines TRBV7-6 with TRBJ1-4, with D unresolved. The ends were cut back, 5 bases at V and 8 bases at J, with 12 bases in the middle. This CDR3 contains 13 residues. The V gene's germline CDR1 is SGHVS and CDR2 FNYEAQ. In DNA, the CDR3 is TGTGCCAGCAGCCTCACCAGAGGAGAAAAACTGTTTTTT. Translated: CASSLTRGEKLFF.

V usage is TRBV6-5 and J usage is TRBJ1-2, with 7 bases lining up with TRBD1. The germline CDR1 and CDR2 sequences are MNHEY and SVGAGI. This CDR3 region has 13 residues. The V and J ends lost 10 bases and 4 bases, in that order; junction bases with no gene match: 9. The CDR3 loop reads CATRSDRVYGYTF. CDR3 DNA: TGTGCCACTCGGTCCGACAGGGTCTATGGCTACACCTTC.

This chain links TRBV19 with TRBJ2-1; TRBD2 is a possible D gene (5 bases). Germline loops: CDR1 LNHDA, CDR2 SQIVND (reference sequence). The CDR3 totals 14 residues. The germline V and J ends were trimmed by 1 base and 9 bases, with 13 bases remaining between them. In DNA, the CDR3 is TGTGCCAGTAGTATAGTTTCTAGCTCTGTTGAGCAGTTCTTC. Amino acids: CASSIVSSSVEQFF.

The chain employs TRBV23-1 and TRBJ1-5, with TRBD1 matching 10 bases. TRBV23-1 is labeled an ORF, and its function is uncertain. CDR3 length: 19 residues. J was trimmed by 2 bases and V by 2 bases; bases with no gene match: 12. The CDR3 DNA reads TGCGCCAGCAGTCAAGGACAGGGGGAGTTTTATTCGGGCAATCAGCCCCAGCATTTT. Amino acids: CASSQGQGEFYSGNQPQHF.

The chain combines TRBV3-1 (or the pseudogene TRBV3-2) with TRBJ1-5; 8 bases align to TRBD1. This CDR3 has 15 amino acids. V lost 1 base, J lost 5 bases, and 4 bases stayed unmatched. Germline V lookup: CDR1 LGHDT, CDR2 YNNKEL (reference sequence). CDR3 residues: CASSQGDRLYQPQHF. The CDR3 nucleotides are TGTGCCAGCAGCCAAGGGGACAGGCTCTATCAGCCCCAGCATTTT.

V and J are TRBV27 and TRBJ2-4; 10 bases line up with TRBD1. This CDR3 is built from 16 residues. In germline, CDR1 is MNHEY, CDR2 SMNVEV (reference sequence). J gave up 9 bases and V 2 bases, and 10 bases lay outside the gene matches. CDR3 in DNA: TGTGCCAGCAGTTTAACGCCGGGACAGGGGCTTGGCATTCAGTACTTC. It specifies CASSLTPGQGLGIQYF.

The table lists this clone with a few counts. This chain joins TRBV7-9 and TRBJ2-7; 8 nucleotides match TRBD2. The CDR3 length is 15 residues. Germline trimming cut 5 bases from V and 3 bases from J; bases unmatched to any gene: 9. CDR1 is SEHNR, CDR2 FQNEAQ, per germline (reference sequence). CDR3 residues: CASSPLAGGGYEQYF. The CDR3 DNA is TGTGCCAGCAGCCCTCTAGCGGGCGGAGGCTACGAGCAGTACTTC.

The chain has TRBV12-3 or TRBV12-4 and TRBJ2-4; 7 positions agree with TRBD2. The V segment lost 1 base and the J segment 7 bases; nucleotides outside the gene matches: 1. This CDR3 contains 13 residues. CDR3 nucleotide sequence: TGTGCCAGCAGTTTAGGGGGAGGGAACATTCAGTACTTC. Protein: CASSLGGGNIQYF.

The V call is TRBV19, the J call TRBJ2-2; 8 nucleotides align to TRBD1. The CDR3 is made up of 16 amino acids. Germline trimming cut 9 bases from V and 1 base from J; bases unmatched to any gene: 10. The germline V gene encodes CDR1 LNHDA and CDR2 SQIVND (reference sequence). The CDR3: CASTRTGNLNTGELFF. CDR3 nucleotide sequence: TGTGCCAGCACTAGGACAGGGAATTTGAACACCGGGGAGCTGTTTTTT. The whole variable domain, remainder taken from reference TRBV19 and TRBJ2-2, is DGGITQSPKYLFRKEGQNVTLSCEQNLNHDAMYWYRQDPGQGLRLIYYSQIVNDFQKGDIAEGYSVSREKKESFPLTVTSAQKNPTAFYLCASTRTGNLNTGELFFGEGSRLTVL.

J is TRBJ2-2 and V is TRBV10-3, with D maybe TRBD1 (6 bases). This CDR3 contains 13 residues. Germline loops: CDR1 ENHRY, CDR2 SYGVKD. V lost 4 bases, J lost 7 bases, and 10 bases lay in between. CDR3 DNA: TGTGCCATCAGTGGCCGGACAGACGGGGAGCTGTTTTTT. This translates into CAISGRTDGELFF.